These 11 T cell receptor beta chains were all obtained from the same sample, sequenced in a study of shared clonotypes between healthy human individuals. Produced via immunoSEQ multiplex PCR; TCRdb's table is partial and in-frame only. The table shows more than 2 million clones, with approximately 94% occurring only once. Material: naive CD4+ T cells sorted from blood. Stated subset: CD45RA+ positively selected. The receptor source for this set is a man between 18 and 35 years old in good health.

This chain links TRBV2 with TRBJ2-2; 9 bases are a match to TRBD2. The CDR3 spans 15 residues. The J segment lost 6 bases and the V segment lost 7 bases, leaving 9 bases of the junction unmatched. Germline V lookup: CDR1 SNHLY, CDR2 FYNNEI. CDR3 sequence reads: CASKVSGSFAGELFF. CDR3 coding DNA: TGTGCCAGCAAGGTTAGCGGGAGTTTCGCCGGGGAGCTGTTTTTT.

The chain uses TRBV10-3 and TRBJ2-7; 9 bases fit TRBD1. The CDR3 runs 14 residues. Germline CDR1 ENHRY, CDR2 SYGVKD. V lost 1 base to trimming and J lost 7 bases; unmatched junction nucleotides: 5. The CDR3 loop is CAISELQGAGEQYF. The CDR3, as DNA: TGTGCCATCAGTGAGTTACAGGGGGCAGGTGAGCAGTACTTC.

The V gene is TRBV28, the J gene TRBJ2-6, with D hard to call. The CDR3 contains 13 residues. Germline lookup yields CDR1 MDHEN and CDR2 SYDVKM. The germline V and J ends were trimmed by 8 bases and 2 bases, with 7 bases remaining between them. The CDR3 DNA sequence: TGTGCCAGCGCCACCCCTGGGGCCAACGTCCTGACTTTC. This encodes CASATPGANVLTF.

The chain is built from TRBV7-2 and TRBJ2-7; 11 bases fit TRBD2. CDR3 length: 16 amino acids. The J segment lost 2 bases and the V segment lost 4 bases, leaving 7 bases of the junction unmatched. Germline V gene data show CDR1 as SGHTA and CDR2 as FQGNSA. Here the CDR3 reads CASSSQTSGIPYEQYF. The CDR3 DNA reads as TGTGCCAGCAGCTCCCAGACTAGCGGGATACCCTACGAGCAGTACTTC. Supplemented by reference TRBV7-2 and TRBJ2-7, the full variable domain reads GAGVSQSPSNKVTEKGKDVELRCDPISGHTALYWYRQSLGQGLEFLIYFQGNSAPDKSGLPSDRFSAERTGGSVSTLTIQRTQQEDSAVYLCASSSQTSGIPYEQYFGPGTRLTVT.

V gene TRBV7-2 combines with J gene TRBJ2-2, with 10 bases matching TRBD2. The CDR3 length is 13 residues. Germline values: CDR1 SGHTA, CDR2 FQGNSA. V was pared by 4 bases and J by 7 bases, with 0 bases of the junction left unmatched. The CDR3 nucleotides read TGTGCCAGCAGCTCTAGCGGGAGCGGGGAGCTGTTTTTT. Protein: CASSSSGSGELFF.

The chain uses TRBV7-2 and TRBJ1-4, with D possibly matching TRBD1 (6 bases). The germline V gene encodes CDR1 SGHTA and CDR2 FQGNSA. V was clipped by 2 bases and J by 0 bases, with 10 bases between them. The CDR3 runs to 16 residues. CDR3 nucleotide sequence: TGTGCCAGCAGCTTATGGGGGGCTGCAACTAATGAAAAACTGTTTTTT. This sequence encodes CASSLWGAATNEKLFF. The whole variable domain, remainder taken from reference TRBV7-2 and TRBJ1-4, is GAGVSQSPSNKVTEKGKDVELRCDPISGHTALYWYRQSLGQGLEFLIYFQGNSAPDKSGLPSDRFSAERTGGSVSTLTIQRTQQEDSAVYLCASSLWGAATNEKLFFGSGTQLSVL.

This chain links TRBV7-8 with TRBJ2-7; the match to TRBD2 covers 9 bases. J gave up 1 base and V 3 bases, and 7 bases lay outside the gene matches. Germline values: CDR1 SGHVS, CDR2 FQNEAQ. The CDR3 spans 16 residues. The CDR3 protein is CASSFPNSGGSYEQYF. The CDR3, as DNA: TGTGCCAGCAGCTTTCCCAACAGCGGGGGGTCCTACGAGCAGTACTTC. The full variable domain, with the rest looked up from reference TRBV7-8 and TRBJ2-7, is GAGVSQSPRYKVAKRGQDVALRCDPISGHVSLFWYQQALGQGPEFLTYFQNEAQLDKSGLPSDRFFAERPEGSVSTLKIQRTQQEDSAVYLCASSFPNSGGSYEQYFGPGTRLTVT.

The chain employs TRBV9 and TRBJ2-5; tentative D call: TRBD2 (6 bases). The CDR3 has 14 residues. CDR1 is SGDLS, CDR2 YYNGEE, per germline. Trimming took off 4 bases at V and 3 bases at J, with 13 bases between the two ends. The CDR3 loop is CASSTRDSKETQYF. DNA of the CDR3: TGTGCCAGCAGCACTCGGGACTCTAAAGAGACCCAGTACTTC. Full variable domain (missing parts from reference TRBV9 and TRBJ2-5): DSGVTQTPKHLITATGQRVTLRCSPRSGDLSVYWYQQSLDQGLQFLIQYYNGEERAKGNILERFSAQQFPDLHSELNLSSLELGDSALYFCASSTRDSKETQYFGPGTRLLVL.

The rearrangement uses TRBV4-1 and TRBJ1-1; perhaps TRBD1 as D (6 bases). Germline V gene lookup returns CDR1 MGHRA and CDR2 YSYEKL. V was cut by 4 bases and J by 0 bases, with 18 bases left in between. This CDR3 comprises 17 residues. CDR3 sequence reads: CASSPSPQGLMNTEAFF. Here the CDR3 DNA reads TGCGCCAGCAGCCCCTCACCACAGGGACTTATGAACACTGAAGCTTTCTTT.

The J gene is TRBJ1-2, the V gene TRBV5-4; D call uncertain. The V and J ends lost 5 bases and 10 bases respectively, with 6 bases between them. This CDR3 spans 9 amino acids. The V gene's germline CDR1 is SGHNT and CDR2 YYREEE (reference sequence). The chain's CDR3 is CASRIPYTF. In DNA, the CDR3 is TGTGCCAGCAGGATACCCTACACCTTC.

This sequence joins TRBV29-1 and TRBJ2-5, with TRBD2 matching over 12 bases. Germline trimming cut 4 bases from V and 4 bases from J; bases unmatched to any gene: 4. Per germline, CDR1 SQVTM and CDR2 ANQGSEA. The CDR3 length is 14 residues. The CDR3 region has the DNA TGCAGCGTTGTGGAACTAGCGGGGGGAGAGACCCAGTACTTC. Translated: CSVVELAGGETQYF.